This is a list of T cell receptor beta chains from one sample in a study of T cells in tuberculosis. TCRdb's copy holds only in-frame clones and misses some; the assay was immunoSEQ multiplex PCR. The profile covers 30,000 to 40,000 clones, with approximately 94% appearing a single time and around 4% taken by the ten largest. The material sequenced was PBMCs, taken at tuberculosis diagnosis. The receptor set was obtained from an adult with tuberculosis. Both conserved end residues are part of each CDR3. A clone size is listed for some rows: how often the clone was seen (once, few, many), or a class if it is expanded.

size: once; J: TRBJ1-6; V: TRBV9; CDR3: CASSVALRTGKYSPLHF
size: -; J: TRBJ1-6; V: TRBV6-5; CDR3: CASNPGQGGSSPLHF
size: -; J: TRBJ1-4; V: TRBV5-1; CDR3: CASSLRAGGFNEKLFF
size: -; J: TRBJ1-1; V: TRBV18; CDR3: CASSPGGTGTSTEAFF
size: -; J: TRBJ1-1; V: TRBV27; CDR3: CASSWSTGVEAFF
size: -; J: TRBJ2-3; V: TRBV11-3; CDR3: CASSPGGLPDTQYF
size: few; J: TRBJ1-2; V: TRBV29-1; CDR3: CSVDELQGGYGYTF
size: -; J: TRBJ2-7; V: TRBV19; CDR3: CASSTGHANAYEQYF
size: -; J: TRBJ1-6; V: TRBV6-4; CDR3: CASTKRPEFRVGGVSPLHF
size: -; J: TRBJ2-3; V: TRBV5-6; CDR3: CASSGRQGRTDTQYF
size: -; J: TRBJ1-1; V: TRBV7-2; CDR3: CASSLGPRIEAFF
size: -; J: TRBJ1-5; V: TRBV5-4; CDR3: CASSADINQPQHF
size: -; J: TRBJ2-1; V: TRBV5-1; CDR3: CASSFGPERKYNEQFF
size: -; J: TRBJ1-6; V: TRBV18; CDR3: CASSLDRGNSPLHF
size: -; J: TRBJ1-1; V: TRBV18; CDR3: CASSPLQMNTEAFF
size: -; J: TRBJ1-1; V: TRBV7-8; CDR3: CASSPPGTLNTEAFF
size: -; J: TRBJ2-3; V: TRBV11-2; CDR3: CASSLDRGNTQYF
size: -; J: TRBJ1-2; V: TRBV21-1; CDR3: CASSKDRETYGYTF
size: few; J: TRBJ2-7; V: TRBV15; CDR3: CATSRGTQGVYEQYF
size: -; J: TRBJ1-2; V: TRBV5-1; CDR3: CASSLGGDYGYTF
size: -; J: TRBJ2-3; V: TRBV6-1; CDR3: CASSEAVWARTDTQYF
size: -; J: TRBJ1-2; V: TRBV20-1; CDR3: CSSYQYGYTF
size: -; J: TRBJ1-3; V: TRBV15; CDR3: CATSRGQGITSGNTIYF